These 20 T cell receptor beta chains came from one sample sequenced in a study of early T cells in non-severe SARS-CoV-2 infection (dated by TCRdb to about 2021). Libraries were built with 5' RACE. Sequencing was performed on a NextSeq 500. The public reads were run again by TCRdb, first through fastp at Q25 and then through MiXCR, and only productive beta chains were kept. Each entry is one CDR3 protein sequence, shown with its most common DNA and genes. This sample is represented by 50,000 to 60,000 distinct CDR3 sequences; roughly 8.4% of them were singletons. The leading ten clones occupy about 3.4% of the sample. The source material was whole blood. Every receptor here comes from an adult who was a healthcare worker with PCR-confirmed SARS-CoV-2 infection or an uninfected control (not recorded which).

In DNA, the CDR3 is TGCAGTGCTTTAGACATGAGCTCCTACAATGAGCAGTTCTTC. Residues: CSALDMSSYNEQFF. The V gene is TRBV20-1, the J gene TRBJ2-1, with D hard to call. The germline gives CDR1 DFQATT, CDR2 SNEGSKA (reference sequence). The ends were cut back, 5 bases at V and 0 bases at J, with 11 bases in the middle. The CDR3 is 14 amino acids.

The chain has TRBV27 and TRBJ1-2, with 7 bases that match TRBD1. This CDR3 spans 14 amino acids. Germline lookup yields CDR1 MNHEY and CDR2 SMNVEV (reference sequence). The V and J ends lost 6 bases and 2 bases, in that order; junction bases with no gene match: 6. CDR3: CASRLRGENYGYTF. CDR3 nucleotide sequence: TGTGCCAGCAGACTCAGGGGGGAGAACTATGGCTACACCTTC.

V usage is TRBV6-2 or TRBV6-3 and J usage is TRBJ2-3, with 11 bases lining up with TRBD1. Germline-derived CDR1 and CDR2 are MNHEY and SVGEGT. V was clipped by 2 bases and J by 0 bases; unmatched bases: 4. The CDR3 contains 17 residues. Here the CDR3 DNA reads TGTGCCAGCAGTTACCTCGGACAGGGGGCTAGCACAGATACGCAGTATTTT. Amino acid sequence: CASSYLGQGASTDTQYF.

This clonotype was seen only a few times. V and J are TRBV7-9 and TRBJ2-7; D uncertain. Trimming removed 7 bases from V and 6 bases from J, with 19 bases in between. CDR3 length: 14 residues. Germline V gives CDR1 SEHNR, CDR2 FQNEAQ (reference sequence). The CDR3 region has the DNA TGTGCCAGCACCCCATCGGTATCGGCCGGCGAGCAGTACTTC. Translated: CASTPSVSAGEQYF. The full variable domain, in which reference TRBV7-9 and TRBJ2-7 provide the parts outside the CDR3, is DTGVSQNPRHKITKRGQNVTFRCDPISEHNRLYWYRQTLGQGPEFLTYFQNEAQLEKSRLLSDRFSAERPKGSFSTLEIQRTEQGDSAMYLCASTPSVSAGEQYFGPGTRLTVT.

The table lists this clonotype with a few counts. The CDR3 region is CASSPGLVNEQFF. For the CDR3, the DNA is TGTGCCAGCAGCCCGGGACTAGTAAATGAGCAGTTCTTC. This chain links TRBV12-3 or TRBV12-4 with TRBJ2-1, with 8 bases matching TRBD2. Unmatched junction bases numbered 5, after V lost 6 bases and J lost 7 bases. This CDR3 has 13 residues.

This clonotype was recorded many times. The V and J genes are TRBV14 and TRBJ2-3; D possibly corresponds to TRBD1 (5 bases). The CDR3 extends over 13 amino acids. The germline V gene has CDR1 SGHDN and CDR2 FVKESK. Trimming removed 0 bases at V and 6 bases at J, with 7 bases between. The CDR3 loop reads CASSQDSGDTQYF. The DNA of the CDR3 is TGTGCCAGCAGCCAAGATTCAGGGGATACGCAGTATTTT.

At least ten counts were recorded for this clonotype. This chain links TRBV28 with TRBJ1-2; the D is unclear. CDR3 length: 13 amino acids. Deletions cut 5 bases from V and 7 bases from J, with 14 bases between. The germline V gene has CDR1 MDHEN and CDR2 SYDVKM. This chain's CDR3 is CASSPSLKFGYTF. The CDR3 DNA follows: TGTGCCAGCAGTCCCTCCCTGAAATTTGGCTACACCTTC.

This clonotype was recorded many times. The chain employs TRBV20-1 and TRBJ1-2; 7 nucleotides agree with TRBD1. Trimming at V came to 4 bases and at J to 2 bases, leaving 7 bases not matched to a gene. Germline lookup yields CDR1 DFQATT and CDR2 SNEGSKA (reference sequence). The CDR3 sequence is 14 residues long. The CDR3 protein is CSAIPGGKNYGYTF. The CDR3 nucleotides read TGCAGTGCTATCCCAGGGGGTAAAAACTATGGCTACACCTTC.

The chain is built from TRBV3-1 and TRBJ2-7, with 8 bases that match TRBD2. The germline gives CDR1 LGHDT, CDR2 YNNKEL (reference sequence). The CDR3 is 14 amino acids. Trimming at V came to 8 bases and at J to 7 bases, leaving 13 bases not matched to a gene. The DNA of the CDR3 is TGTGCCAGCCTCGGATCGGGAGGGGATGGGGAGCAGTACTTC. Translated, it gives CASLGSGGDGEQYF.

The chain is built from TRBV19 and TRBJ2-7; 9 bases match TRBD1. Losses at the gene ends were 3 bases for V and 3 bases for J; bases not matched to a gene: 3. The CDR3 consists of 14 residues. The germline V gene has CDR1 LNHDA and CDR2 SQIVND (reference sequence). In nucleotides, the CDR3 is TGTGCCAGTAGTATGGGACAGGGAGGCTACGAGCAGTACTTC. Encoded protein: CASSMGQGGYEQYF.

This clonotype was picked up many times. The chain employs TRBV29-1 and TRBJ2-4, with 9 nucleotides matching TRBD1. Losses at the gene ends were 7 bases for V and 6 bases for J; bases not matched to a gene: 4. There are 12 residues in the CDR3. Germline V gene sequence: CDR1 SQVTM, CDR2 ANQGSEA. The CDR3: CSAGGQGNIQYF. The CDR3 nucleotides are TGCAGCGCTGGGGGACAGGGAAACATTCAGTACTTC.

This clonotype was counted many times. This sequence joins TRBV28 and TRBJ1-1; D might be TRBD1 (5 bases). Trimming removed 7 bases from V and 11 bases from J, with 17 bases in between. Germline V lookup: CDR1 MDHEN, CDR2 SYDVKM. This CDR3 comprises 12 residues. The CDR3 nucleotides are TGTGCCAGCACCCTTCAGGGAATACGGGCTTTCTTT. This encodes CASTLQGIRAFF.

The CDR3 region is CASSAVTGGYGYTF. CDR3 sequence (DNA): TGTGCCAGCAGCGCAGTAACAGGAGGCTATGGCTACACCTTC. The chain employs TRBV9 and TRBJ1-2; D perhaps matches TRBD1 (5 bases). This CDR3 is built from 14 residues. Trimming left V 3 bases short and J 4 bases short, with 13 bases between. Germline V gene sequence: CDR1 SGDLS, CDR2 YYNGEE.

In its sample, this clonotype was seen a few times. The CDR3 DNA reads TGTGCCAGCAGTTTAAGCGGGAGTAAGTCCTACGAGCAGTACTTC. This codes for CASSLSGSKSYEQYF. The chain couples TRBV6-6 to TRBJ2-7, with TRBD2 matching over 8 bases. Germline values: CDR1 MNHNY, CDR2 SVGAGI (reference sequence). This CDR3 is 15 amino acids long. V lost 4 bases to trimming and J lost 1 base; unmatched junction nucleotides: 6.

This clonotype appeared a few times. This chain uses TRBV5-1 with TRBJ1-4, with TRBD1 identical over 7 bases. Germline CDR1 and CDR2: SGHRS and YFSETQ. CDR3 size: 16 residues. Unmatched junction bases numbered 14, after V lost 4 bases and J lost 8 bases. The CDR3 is CASSLRGGGRGEKLFF. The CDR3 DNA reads TGCGCCAGCAGCCTTCGAGGAGGGGGCCGAGGGGAAAAACTGTTTTTT.

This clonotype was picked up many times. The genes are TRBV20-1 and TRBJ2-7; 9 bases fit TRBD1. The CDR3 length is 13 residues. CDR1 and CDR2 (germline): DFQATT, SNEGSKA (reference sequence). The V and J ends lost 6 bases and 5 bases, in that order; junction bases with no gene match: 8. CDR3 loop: CSAARDRGNEQYF. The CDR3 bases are TGCAGTGCCGCGAGAGACAGGGGGAACGAGCAGTACTTC.

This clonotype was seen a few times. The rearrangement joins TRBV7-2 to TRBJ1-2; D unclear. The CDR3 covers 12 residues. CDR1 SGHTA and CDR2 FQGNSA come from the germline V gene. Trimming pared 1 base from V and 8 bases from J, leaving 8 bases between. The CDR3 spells CASSLVQSGYTF. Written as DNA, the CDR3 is TGTGCCAGCAGCTTAGTTCAGAGCGGCTACACCTTC. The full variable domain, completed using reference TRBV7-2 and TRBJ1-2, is GAGVSQSPSNKVTEKGKDVELRCDPISGHTALYWYRQSLGQGLEFLIYFQGNSAPDKSGLPSDRFSAERTGGSVSTLTIQRTQQEDSAVYLCASSLVQSGYTFGSGTRLTVV.

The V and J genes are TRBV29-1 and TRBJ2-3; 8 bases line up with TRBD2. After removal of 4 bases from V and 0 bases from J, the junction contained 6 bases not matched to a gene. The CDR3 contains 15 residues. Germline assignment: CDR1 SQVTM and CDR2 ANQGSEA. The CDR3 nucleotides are TGCAGCGTTGGGGCAACTAGCGGTAGCACAGATACGCAGTATTTT. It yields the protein CSVGATSGSTDTQYF.

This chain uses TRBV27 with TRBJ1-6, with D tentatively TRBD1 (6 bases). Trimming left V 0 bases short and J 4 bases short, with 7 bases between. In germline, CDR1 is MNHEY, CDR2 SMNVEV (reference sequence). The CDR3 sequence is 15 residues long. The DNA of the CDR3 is TGTGCCAGCAGTTTATCGCAGGGGTATAATTCACCCCTCCACTTT. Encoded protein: CASSLSQGYNSPLHF.

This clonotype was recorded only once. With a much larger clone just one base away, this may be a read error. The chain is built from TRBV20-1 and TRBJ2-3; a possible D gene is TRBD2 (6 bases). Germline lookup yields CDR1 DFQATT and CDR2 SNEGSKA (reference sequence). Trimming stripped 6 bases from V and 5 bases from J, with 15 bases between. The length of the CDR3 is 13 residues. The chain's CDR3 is CSALVGGEDTQYF. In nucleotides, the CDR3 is TGCAGTGCCCTAGTGGGAGGAGAAGATACGCAGTATTTT.